The rows below give T cell receptor beta chains drawn from one sample of a study of T-cell reconstitution after alpha-beta-depleted transplantation in children. TCRdb reanalysed the PCR reads using MiXCR and keeps one entry per CDR3 protein. The table shows hundreds of thousands of distinct CDR3 sequences, with 9.9% occurring only once. This specimen consisted of PBMCs from the stem cell graft donor, obtained from the stem cell graft. The source of these receptors is a human donor who donated a stem cell graft to a child with SCID. The conserved cysteine and the conserved F or W are not part of the CDR3 here.

J gene	V gene	CDR3 protein
TRBJ2-7	TRBV12-3/TRBV12-4	ASSLMGASYEQY
TRBJ2-6	TRBV2	ASSYASGANVLT
TRBJ2-7	TRBV5-1	ASSLDSGWFNEQY
TRBJ1-5	TRBV3-1	ASSQFYRAGDSNQPQH
TRBJ2-7	TRBV5-5	ASSLGQMSSYEQY
TRBJ2-2	TRBV3-1	ASREAGGIGELF
TRBJ2-1	TRBV6-1	ASSVRGRGGVEQF
TRBJ1-1	TRBV7-9	ASSPQRTGHTEAF
TRBJ2-1	TRBV29-1	SVGGGPFLGYNEQF
TRBJ1-2	TRBV5-1	ASSLGIPDGYT
TRBJ2-3	TRBV24-1	ATSGGAQTSTDTQY
TRBJ2-5	TRBV12-3/TRBV12-4	ASSLLTGGSETQY
TRBJ2-4	TRBV5-1	ASSKDALAKNIQY
TRBJ1-1	TRBV5-4	ASSPGADSEAF
TRBJ1-1	TRBV5-1	ASSLASANTEAF
TRBJ2-2	TRBV11-2	ASRTAPFSTGELF
TRBJ1-2	TRBV12-3/TRBV12-4	ASRRSGARGYT
TRBJ1-5	TRBV6-1	ASSVRTENQPQH
TRBJ1-4	TRBV7-8	ASSPWGARGRSEKLF
TRBJ2-1	TRBV25-1	ASSTRDPSYYNEQF
TRBJ1-1	TRBV3-1	ASRLGRNTEAF
TRBJ1-1	TRBV3-1	ASSGWGTEAF
TRBJ2-3	TRBV18	ASSPPNSGGSDTQY
TRBJ1-5	TRBV12-3/TRBV12-4	ASSRYGDAPQH
TRBJ2-4	TRBV7-9	ASSLSSSGGEKNIQY
TRBJ2-1	TRBV15	ATSRVVLMNEQF
TRBJ2-5	TRBV12-3/TRBV12-4	ASSLGPAQETQY
TRBJ2-2	TRBV10-3	AISERRRGTSGGANTGELF
TRBJ2-1	TRBV14	ASSGLRFYNEQF
TRBJ2-3	TRBV18	ASSKTGVSTDTQY
TRBJ2-5	TRBV29-1	SVQQVHGETQY
TRBJ2-2	TRBV2	ASSEAQDRAGSKLF
TRBJ2-5	TRBV6-2/TRBV6-3	ASSQSRAPSGETQY
TRBJ1-5	TRBV10-3	AISLDRANQPQH
TRBJ1-1	TRBV14	GRAEAF
TRBJ2-7	TRBV2	ASSESWGSFYEQY
TRBJ1-1	TRBV5-1	ASSPGQQNTEAF
TRBJ1-6	TRBV6-1	ASRRGTGGVNSPLH
TRBJ2-3	TRBV2	ASTPYERGGRSTDTQY